The clone carrying this T cell receptor beta chain occurred many times. Its antigen is not identified. The data were taken from a study of blood T cells in healthy people across ages. Findings and limits, study-wide: Whereas aged donors had fewer naive CD4+ cells, long-lived donors had more of them and higher diversity. A roughly linear age-dependent decrease characterized TCR beta diversity per million T cells.

V gave up 5 bases and J gave up 2 bases, with 10 bases separating them. Germline CDR1 is SNHLY and CDR2 is FYNNEI. The CDR3 extends over 13 amino acids. Next came a second PCR, run for about 7 to 12 cycles, which used a sample-barcoded 5' primer along with a J-beta primer mix. TCRdb reprocessed the 5' RACE reads with MiXCR, giving one entry per CDR3 protein. Among 700,000 to 900,000 distinct CDR3 sequences listed, more than 25% were seen once. The data were also submitted as part of a second study, on T cells of mothers and their children.

This rearrangement joins TRBV2 to TRBJ2-7, with D perhaps TRBD1 (6 bases). Sequencing was done on a sample of blood. The clonotype originates from a boy between 10 and 17 years old in good health. Here the CDR3 reads CASSPDRTYEQYF. Here the CDR3 DNA reads TGTGCCAGCAGTCCCGACAGGACCTACGAGCAGTACTTC.